This entry features one TCR beta chain sequence. Its binding antigen is unknown. Since no conserved phenylalanine or tryptophan closes the CDR3, a read error is the likely cause. This sample is drawn from a study of immune aging and cytomegalovirus after organ transplant (TCRdb year 2021). Regarding the study in general: All transplant recipients received three-drug immunosuppression with prednisone, tacrolimus, and mycophenolate.

The CDR3 spans 13 residues, counting both ends. Of the read, only the CDR3 DNA is kept; its 39 bases are in frame from base 1. V lost 6 bases and J lost 3 bases, and the count of bases not matched to a germline gene is 2. CDR1 and CDR2, per the germline V gene, are MDHEN and SYDVKM. According to the study, the label for this sample's time point signals: five sample-tagged time points from pre-transplant (day -1) to day 368 post-transplant, pooled. PBMC were thawed and then stimulated for roughly 12 hours with a CMV IE-1 overlapping peptide library, with no transport inhibitors added. After thawing, cells were rested overnight and were then stimulated in R10 medium with CD28/CD49d costimulation. The IE-1 peptide library consisted of 15-amino-acid peptides overlapping by 11 amino acids. Each time point was barcoded with BD Single-Cell Multiplexing Kit Sample Tags, pooled, and stained with oligo-conjugated anti-CD45RA plus sorting antibodies. A BD FACSAria III was used to sort CMV-responsive CD8+CD137+ and CD4+CD154+ T cells at 4-way purity. EDTA vacutainers were used to collect blood, which was then processed with a Ficoll gradient within 1-24 hours.

Findings and caveats that apply to the study as a whole: Since the sequencing data did not include a CD57 measurement, a conservative gene-based definition of aging was used in its place. Aged-phenotype cells increased post-transplant regardless of clone size, earlier in large clones (days 200-264) than small clones, following viremia. TEMRA cells made up a larger share of large clones, and the seven largest clones (roughly 2,000 cells) gained aged and TEMRA cells while losing TCM cells.

Library prep was done by single-cell sequencing. Reads for this sample came from an Illumina NovaSeq 6000. For cell capture and library preparation, the team used the BD Rhapsody Targeted mRNA and AbSeq Reagent Kit in a microwell format. The libraries included TCR, sample tags, AbSeq, and targeted mRNA from the Human T-Cell Expression Panel, along with custom TOX and TOX2 primers. Sequencing of the libraries was performed on an Illumina NovaSeq. In the authors' own workflow: The analysis covered approximately 11,000 cells in total, of which 7076 were CD8 T cells and around 4,000 were CD8 T cells with an identifiable TCR CDR3. The BD Rhapsody Targeted Analysis Pipeline, including V(D)J processing, was run on the Seven Bridges Genomics platform to process the raw data. Quality control, Sample Tag demultiplexing with Lex-BDSMK, clone identification with VDJ Explorer, and Seurat clustering were performed in SeqGeq 1.6.0. A clone was considered non-expanded if it made up <1% of CD8 T cells, and considered a clonal expansion if it made up >2.5% of the sample. Using fastp at Q25 and MiXCR, TCRdb reprocessed the public reads and kept productive beta chains. Each record represents a unique CDR3 protein, reported with the most common genes and DNA among its rows. TCRdb, not the authors, supplied the V and J calls. In all, the sample holds about 21,000 distinct CDR3 sequences, and just over 35% of those were seen once. 25% to 30% of the sample is in the top ten clones.

The TCR originated in a female donor who had a heart transplant and CMV viremia. The chain links TRBV28 with TRBJ2-3; 8 bases in between match TRBD2. This specimen consisted of CMV peptide-activated CD4+ and CD8+ T cells sorted from blood, obtained at five time points, pooled. The cell subset or site label here, explained by the study, means: sorted CD8+CD137+ and CD4+CD154+ T cells after about 11 h CMV IE-1 peptide stimulation. The CDR3 corresponds to CASRSGGTDTQYS. The nucleotide sequence is TGTGCCAGCAGGAGCGGGGGAACAGATACGCAGTATTCT.